This is a list of T cell receptor beta chains from one sample in a study of cytomegalovirus exposure and HLA in healthy donors. Some clones are missing from TCRdb's copy, which holds only in-frame ones; the method was immunoSEQ multiplex PCR. The table shows about 190,000 clones, with roughly four fifths occurring only once. Sequencing was carried out using PBMCs. These receptors were collected from a man younger than 35 in good health and CMV-seronegative. Both conserved end residues are part of each CDR3. Fields, in order: D gene, J gene, V gene, clone size, CDR3 DNA, CDR3 protein. A D gene is named only where the DNA matches it firmly. Clone size is stated in some rows and not others, as once, few, many or a class when expanded.

TRBD1 TRBJ2-7 TRBV13 few TGTGCCATCAGTGACCCCCGGGACAGCTACGAGCAGTACTTC CAISDPRDSYEQYF
TRBD1 TRBJ1-3 TRBV5-4 . TGTGCCAGCAGCTTGTGGCTGACAGGGGCCGGAAACACCATATATTTT CASSLWLTGAGNTIYF
. TRBJ2-3 TRBV5-6 . TGTGCCAGCAGCTCCAGGGTTCGGTTCAGCACAGATACGCAGTATTTT CASSSRVRFSTDTQYF
. TRBJ2-1 TRBV7-6 . TGTGCCAGCAGCCCGGGACCCCGGGGGGAGCAGTTCTTC CASSPGPRGEQFF
. TRBJ2-7 TRBV27 . TGTGCCAGCAGTTTAAGGTTCATGGCGGGGGAGCAGTACTTC CASSLRFMAGEQYF
TRBD1 TRBJ1-2 TRBV5-4 . TGTGCCAGCAGATCCGGGACAGTGACACCTAACTATGGCTACACCTTC CASRSGTVTPNYGYTF
. TRBJ2-1 TRBV30 . TGTGCCTGGAGTCCGACTAGGAATGAGCAGTTCTTC CAWSPTRNEQFF
. TRBJ1-6 TRBV9 . TGTGCCAGCAGCGCCGACGGGGATAATTCACCCCTCCACTTT CASSADGDNSPLHF
TRBD2 TRBJ2-3 TRBV4-1 . TGCGCCAGCAGGCAACAGGGACTAGCTGTGGGAGATACGCAGTATTTT CASRQQGLAVGDTQYF
. TRBJ1-1 TRBV18 . TGTGCCAGCTCACCACCAGGAGGACTCATGAACACTGAAGCTTTCTTT CASSPPGGLMNTEAFF
. TRBJ2-7 TRBV11-2 . TGTGCCAGCAGCTTAGCGGACAGCATGAGGCACTTC CASSLADSMRHF
. TRBJ1-2 TRBV6-1 . TGTGCCAGCAGTGTCCGAACTGGTAGTAACTATGGCTACACCTTC CASSVRTGSNYGYTF
TRBD2 TRBJ2-3 TRBV29-1 . TGCAGCGTTGCCCCTAGCGGGACCCTGGATACGCAGTATTTT CSVAPSGTLDTQYF
. TRBJ2-5 TRBV6-5 few TGTGCCAGCCATTCAACAGGATCGGAGACCCAGTACTTC CASHSTGSETQYF
. TRBJ2-3 TRBV19 . TGTGCCAGTAGTATAATCGTCAGGCCGGATACGCAGTATTTT CASSIIVRPDTQYF
. TRBJ2-7 TRBV15 . TGTGCCACCAGCGCCCGGGGAAGGGGGTACGAGCAGTACTTC CATSARGRGYEQYF
TRBD2 TRBJ2-7 TRBV6-5 . TGTGCCAGCAGTTACTCTGGACTAGCGGGGGACGAGCAGTACTTC CASSYSGLAGDEQYF
TRBD2 TRBJ2-7 TRBV6-1 . TGTGCCAGCAGTTGGAGGGGAGGGGCCTACGAGCAGTACTTC CASSWRGGAYEQYF
TRBD1 TRBJ2-7 TRBV15 . TGTGCCACCAGCGGATGGACAGGGGTAGCCTACGAGCAGTACTTC CATSGWTGVAYEQYF
. TRBJ2-3 TRBV28 few TGTGCCAGCAGTCCCCCCCTCTCTAGTTCGATCACAGATACGCAGTATTTT CASSPPLSSSITDTQYF
TRBD2 TRBJ2-2 TRBV7-2 few TGTGCCAGCAGCTCCGTAGCGGGACCGGCCGGGGAGCTGTTTTTT CASSSVAGPAGELFF
. TRBJ2-1 TRBV6-4 . TGTGCCAGCAGTGACTTCAGCGGGAATGAGCAGTTCTTC CASSDFSGNEQFF
. TRBJ2-3 TRBV7-3 once TGTGCCAGCAGCTTAAACGGTGGAGCTAACACAGATACGCAGTATTTT CASSLNGGANTDTQYF
TRBD2 TRBJ2-1 TRBV6-6 . TGTGCCAGCAGTTACCCGGCCGGGGGGACCTACAATGAGCAGTTCTTC CASSYPAGGTYNEQFF
TRBD2 TRBJ2-1 TRBV6-1 . TGTGCCAGCAGTCCTACTAGCGGGAGATCTAATGAGCAGTTCTTC CASSPTSGRSNEQFF
. TRBJ2-1 TRBV29-1 . TGCAGCGTTGAATCCGGACTATCCTACAGTGAGCAGTTCTTC CSVESGLSYSEQFF
. TRBJ1-1 TRBV5-1 . TGCGCCAGCAGCTGGGACAAGGACACTGAAGCTTTCTTT CASSWDKDTEAFF